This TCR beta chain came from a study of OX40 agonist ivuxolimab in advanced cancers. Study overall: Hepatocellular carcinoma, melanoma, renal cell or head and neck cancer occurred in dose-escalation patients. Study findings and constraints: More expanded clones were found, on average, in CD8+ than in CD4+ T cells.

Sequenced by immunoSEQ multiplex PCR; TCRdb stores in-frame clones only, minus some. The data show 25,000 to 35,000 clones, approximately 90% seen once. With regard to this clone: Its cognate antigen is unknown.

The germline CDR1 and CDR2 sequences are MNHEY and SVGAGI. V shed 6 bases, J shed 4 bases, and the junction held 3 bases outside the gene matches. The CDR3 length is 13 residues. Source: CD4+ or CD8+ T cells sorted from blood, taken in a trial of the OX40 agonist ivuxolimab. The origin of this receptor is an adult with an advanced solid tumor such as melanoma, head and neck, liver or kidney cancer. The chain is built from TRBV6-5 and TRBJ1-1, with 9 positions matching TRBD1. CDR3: CASSRQGGTEAFF. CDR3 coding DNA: TGTGCCAGCAGCCGACAGGGGGGCACTGAAGCTTTCTTT.